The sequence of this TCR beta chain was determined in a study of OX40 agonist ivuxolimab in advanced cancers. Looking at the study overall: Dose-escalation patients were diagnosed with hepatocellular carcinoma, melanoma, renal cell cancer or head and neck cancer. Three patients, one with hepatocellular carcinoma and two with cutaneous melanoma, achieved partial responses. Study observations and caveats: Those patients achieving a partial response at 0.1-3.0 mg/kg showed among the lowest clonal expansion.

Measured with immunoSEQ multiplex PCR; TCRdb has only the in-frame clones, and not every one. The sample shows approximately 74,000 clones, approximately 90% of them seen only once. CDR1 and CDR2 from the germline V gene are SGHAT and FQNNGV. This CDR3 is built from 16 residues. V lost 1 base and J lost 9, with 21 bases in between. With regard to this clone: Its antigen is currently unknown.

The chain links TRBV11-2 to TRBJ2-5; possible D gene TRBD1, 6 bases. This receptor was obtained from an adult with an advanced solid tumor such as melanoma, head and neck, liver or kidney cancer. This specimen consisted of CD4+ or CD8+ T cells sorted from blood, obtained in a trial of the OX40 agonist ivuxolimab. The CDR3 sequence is CASSLAPTGTSVPQYF. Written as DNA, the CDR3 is TGTGCCAGCAGCTTAGCACCCACAGGGACCAGCGTCCCCCAGTACTTC. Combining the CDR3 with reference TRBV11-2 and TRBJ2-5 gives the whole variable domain EAGVAQSPRYKIIEKRQSVAFWCNPISGHATLYWYQQILGQGPKLLIQFQNNGVVDDSQLPKDRFSAERLKGVDSTLKIQPAKLEDSAVYLCASSLAPTGTSVPQYFGPGTRLLVL.